Sequencing of this TCR beta chain was carried out in a study of OX40 agonist ivuxolimab in advanced cancers. General study results and limits: Among the least clonally expanded were partial responders at 0.1-3.0 mg/kg.

To note about this clone: Its antigen is still unknown.

Method: immunoSEQ multiplex PCR; TCRdb's copy keeps in-frame clones and lacks some. The sample contains roughly 83,000 clones, 91% of which appear only once. Trimming shortened V by 0 bases and J by 5 bases, and 11 bases separated the two germline ends. The CDR3 extends over 16 amino acids. CDR1 LGHNA and CDR2 YSLEER come from the germline V gene. The sequence derives from an adult with an advanced solid tumor such as melanoma, head and neck, liver or kidney cancer. Sequencing was performed on CD4+ or CD8+ T cells sorted from blood, taken in a trial of the OX40 agonist ivuxolimab. The J gene is TRBJ1-6, the V gene TRBV4-3; D remains ambiguous. The CDR3 region is CASSQEWEWNNSPLHF. CDR3 coding DNA: TGCGCCAGCAGCCAAGAATGGGAGTGGAATAATTCACCCCTCCACTTT.